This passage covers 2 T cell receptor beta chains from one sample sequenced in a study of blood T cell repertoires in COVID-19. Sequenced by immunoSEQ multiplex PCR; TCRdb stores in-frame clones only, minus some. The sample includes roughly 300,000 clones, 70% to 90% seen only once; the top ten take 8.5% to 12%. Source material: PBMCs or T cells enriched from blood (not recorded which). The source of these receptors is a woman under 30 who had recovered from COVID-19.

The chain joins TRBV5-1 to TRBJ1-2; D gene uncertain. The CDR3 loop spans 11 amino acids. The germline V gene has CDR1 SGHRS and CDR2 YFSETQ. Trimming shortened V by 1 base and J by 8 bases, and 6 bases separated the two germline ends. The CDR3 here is CASSLTGGYTF. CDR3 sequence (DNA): TGCGCCAGCAGCTTGACGGGAGGCTACACCTTC.

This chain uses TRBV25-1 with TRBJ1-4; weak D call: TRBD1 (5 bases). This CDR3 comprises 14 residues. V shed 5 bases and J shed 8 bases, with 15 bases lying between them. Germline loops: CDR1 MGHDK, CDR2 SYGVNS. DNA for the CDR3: TGTGCCAGCAGTAATGGCGCCTCAGGGGAAAAACTGTTTTTT. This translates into CASSNGASGEKLFF. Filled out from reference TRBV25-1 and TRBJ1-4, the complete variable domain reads EADIYQTPRYLVIGTGKKITLECSQTMGHDKMYWYQQDPGMELHLIHYSYGVNSTEKGDLSSESTVSRIRTEHFPLTLESARPSHTSQYLCASSNGASGEKLFFGSGTQLSVL.